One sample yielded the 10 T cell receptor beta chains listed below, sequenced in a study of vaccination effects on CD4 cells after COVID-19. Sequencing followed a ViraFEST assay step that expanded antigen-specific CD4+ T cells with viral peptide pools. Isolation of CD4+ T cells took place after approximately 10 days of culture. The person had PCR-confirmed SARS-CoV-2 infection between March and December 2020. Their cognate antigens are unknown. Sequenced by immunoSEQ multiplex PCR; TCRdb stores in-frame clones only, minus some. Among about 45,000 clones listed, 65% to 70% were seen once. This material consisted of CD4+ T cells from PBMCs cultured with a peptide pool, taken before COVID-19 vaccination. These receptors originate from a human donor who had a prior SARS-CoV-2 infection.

This CDR3 reads CASRRGGNPYNEQFF. The CDR3 DNA reads TGTGCCAGCAGGCGTGGGGGGAACCCTTACAATGAGCAGTTCTTC. This chain uses TRBV5-6 with TRBJ2-1, with D possibly being TRBD2 (6 bases). Trimming shortened V by 5 bases and J by 4 bases, and 16 bases separated the two germline ends. The CDR3 totals 15 residues. In germline, CDR1 is SGHDT, CDR2 YYEEEE.

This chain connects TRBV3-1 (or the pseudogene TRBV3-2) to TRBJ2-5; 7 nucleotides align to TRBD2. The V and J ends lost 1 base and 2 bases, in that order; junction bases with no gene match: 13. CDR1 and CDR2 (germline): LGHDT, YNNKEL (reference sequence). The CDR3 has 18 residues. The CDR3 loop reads CASSQGRRGSRVQETQYF. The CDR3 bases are TGTGCCAGCAGCCAAGGGCGGCGGGGGAGTCGTGTTCAAGAGACCCAGTACTTC.

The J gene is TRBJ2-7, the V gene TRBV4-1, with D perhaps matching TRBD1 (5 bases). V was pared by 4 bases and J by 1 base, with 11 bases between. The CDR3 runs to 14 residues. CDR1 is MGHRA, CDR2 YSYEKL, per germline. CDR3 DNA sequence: TGCGCCAGCAGCCCGGTGGGGCAGTCCTACGAGCAGTACTTC. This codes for CASSPVGQSYEQYF.

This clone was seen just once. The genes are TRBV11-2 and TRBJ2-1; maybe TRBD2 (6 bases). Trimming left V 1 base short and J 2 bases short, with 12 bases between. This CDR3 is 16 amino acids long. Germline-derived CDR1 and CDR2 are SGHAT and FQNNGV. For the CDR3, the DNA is TGTGCCAGCAGCTTAGGAGGGTGGGGGGCCTACAATGAGCAGTTCTTC. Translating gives CASSLGGWGAYNEQFF.

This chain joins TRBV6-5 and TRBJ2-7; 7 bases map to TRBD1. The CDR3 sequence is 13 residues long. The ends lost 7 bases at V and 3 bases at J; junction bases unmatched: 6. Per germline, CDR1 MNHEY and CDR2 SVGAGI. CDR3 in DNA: TGTGCCAGCAACGTCCGGGACAGCTACGAGCAGTACTTC. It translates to CASNVRDSYEQYF.

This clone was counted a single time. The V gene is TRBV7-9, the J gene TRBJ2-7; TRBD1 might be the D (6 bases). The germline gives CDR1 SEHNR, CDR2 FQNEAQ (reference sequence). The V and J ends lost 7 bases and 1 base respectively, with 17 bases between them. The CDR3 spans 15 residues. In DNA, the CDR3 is TGTGCCAGCACCCATTACAGGGATTCATCCTACGAGCAGTACTTC. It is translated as CASTHYRDSSYEQYF.

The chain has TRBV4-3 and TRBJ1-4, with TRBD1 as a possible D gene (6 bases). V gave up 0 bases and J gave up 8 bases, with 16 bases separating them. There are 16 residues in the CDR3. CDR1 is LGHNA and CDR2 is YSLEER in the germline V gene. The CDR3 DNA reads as TGCGCCAGCAGCCAAGAAAGGGGGGGAGTCGGGGAAAAACTGTTTTTT. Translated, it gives CASSQERGGVGEKLFF.

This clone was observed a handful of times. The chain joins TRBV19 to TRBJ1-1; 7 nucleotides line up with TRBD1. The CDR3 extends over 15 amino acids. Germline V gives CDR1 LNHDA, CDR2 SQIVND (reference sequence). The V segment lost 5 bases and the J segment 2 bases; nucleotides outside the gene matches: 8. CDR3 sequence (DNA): TGTGCCAGTAGTGCTACCGGACAGGCAAACACTGAAGCTTTCTTT. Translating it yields CASSATGQANTEAFF.

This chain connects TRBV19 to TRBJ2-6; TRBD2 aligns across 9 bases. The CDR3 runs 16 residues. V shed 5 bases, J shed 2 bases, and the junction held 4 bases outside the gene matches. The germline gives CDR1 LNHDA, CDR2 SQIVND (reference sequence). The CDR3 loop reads CASSYGGRAGANVLTF. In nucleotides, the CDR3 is TGTGCCAGTAGTTACGGCGGGAGGGCTGGGGCCAACGTCCTGACTTTC.

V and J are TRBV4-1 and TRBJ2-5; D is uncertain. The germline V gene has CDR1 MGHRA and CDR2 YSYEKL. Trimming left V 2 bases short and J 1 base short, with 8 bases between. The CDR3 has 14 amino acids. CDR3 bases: TGCGCCAGCAGCCAACTAGGACCCCAAGAGACCCAGTACTTC. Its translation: CASSQLGPQETQYF.